These 20 T cell receptor beta chains were sequenced from one sample in a study of OX40 agonist ivuxolimab in advanced cancers. Assay used: immunoSEQ multiplex PCR; TCRdb lists only in-frame clones, some missing. The sample includes roughly 80,000 clones, about nine tenths seen only once; the top ten take roughly 0.38%. This sample comprised CD4+ or CD8+ T cells sorted from blood, obtained in a trial of the OX40 agonist ivuxolimab. Source of these receptors: an adult with an advanced solid tumor such as melanoma, head and neck, liver or kidney cancer.

The chain joins TRBV19 to TRBJ2-6; no firm D call. Trimming shortened V by 3 bases and J by 0 bases, and 6 bases separated the two germline ends. The CDR3 has 15 residues. Germline CDR1 reads LNHDA; CDR2 reads SQIVND (reference sequence). DNA for the CDR3: TGTGCCAGTAGTATCCAGAGCTCTGGGGCCAACGTCCTGACTTTC. Translation gives CASSIQSSGANVLTF.

The rearrangement uses TRBV19 and TRBJ2-5, with D hard to call. CDR3 size: 15 residues. The germline V and J ends were trimmed by 1 base and 5 bases, with 14 bases remaining between them. Germline values: CDR1 LNHDA, CDR2 SQIVND (reference sequence). CDR3 DNA sequence: TGTGCCAGTAGTATAGGGGTAGGGCTAGTGGAGACCCAGTACTTC. Its protein product is CASSIGVGLVETQYF.

This clone was detected only a few times. V usage is TRBV19 and J usage is TRBJ1-5; D gene unclear. Trimming removed 1 base at V and 2 bases at J, with 3 bases between. Germline CDR1 LNHDA, CDR2 SQIVND (reference sequence). This CDR3 region has 13 residues. The CDR3 protein is CASSIVRNQPQHF. For the CDR3, the DNA is TGTGCCAGTAGTATAGTTCGCAATCAGCCCCAGCATTTT.

The V gene is TRBV5-3, the J gene TRBJ1-4, with 8 positions matching TRBD1. TRBV5-3 is classed as an ORF, of uncertain function. The CDR3 runs 16 residues. Trimming removed 0 bases from V and 6 bases from J; junction bases left unmatched: 7. CDR3 DNA sequence: TGTGCCAGAAGCTTGGAGACAGGGGCTCAGGATGAAAAACTGTTTTTT. It translates to CARSLETGAQDEKLFF.

The chain links TRBV30 to TRBJ1-1, with 10 nucleotides matching TRBD1. The CDR3 length is 13 residues. V lost 5 bases to trimming and J lost 3 bases; unmatched junction nucleotides: 3. Germline V lookup: CDR1 GTSNPN, CDR2 SVGIG (reference sequence). The CDR3 DNA follows: TGTGCCTGGTGTGGACAGGGGGACACTGAAGCTTTCTTT. It translates to CAWCGQGDTEAFF. Together with reference TRBV30 and TRBJ1-1, the CDR3 gives the full variable domain: SQTIHQWPATLVQPVGSPLSLECTVEGTSNPNLYWYRQAAGRGLQLLFYSVGIGQISSEVPQNLSASRPQDRQFILSSKKLLLSDSGFYLCAWCGQGDTEAFFGQGTRLTVV.

This clone showed up just a few times. This sequence joins TRBV25-1 and TRBJ1-4, with D uncertain. The CDR3 runs 15 residues. Germline lookup yields CDR1 MGHDK and CDR2 SYGVNS. V dropped 2 bases and J dropped 0 bases, with 7 bases sitting between them. CDR3 sequence: CASSEVVTTNEKLFF. DNA for the CDR3: TGTGCCAGCAGTGAAGTCGTCACAACTAATGAAAAACTGTTTTTT.

V usage is TRBV5-1 and J usage is TRBJ2-3, with D perhaps given as TRBD1 or TRBD2 (5 bases each). The ends were cut back, 7 bases at V and 5 bases at J, with 17 bases in the middle. The CDR3 extends over 14 amino acids. Germline assignment: CDR1 SGHRS and CDR2 YFSETQ. The DNA of the CDR3 is TGCGCCAGCGGGGACGGACGGGCGGGAGATACGCAGTATTTT. It translates to CASGDGRAGDTQYF.

This clone was counted a few times. The chain employs TRBV5-1 and TRBJ2-3; possibly TRBD1 or TRBD2 for D (6 bases each). The CDR3 loop spans 14 amino acids. Trimming stripped 4 bases from V and 6 bases from J, with 15 bases between. Germline CDR1 is SGHRS and CDR2 is YFSETQ. CDR3 residues: CASSDPTGADTQYF. The CDR3, as DNA: TGCGCCAGCAGCGACCCAACGGGGGCGGATACGCAGTATTTT.

The V and J genes are TRBV5-4 and TRBJ1-5; D possibly corresponds to TRBD1 (5 bases). The V gene's germline CDR1 is SGHNT and CDR2 YYREEE (reference sequence). Trimming cost V 1 base and J 4 bases, with 9 bases left between them. This CDR3 is built from 14 residues. The CDR3 here is CASSLTGANQPQHF. The CDR3, as DNA: TGTGCCAGCAGCTTGACAGGAGCGAATCAGCCCCAGCATTTT.

V and J are TRBV7-2 and TRBJ2-2; D not resolved. V was trimmed by 5 bases and J by 4 bases, leaving 5 bases between them. Germline CDR1 reads SGHTA; CDR2 reads FQGNSA. CDR3 length: 12 amino acids. In nucleotides, the CDR3 is TGTGCCAGCAGCAGGCCCACCGGGGAGCTGTTTTTT. Protein sequence: CASSRPTGELFF.

J is TRBJ1-6 and V is TRBV18; no reliable D call. This CDR3 contains 14 residues. The ends were cut back, 3 bases at V and 6 bases at J, with 9 bases in the middle. The germline CDR1 and CDR2 sequences are KGHSH and LQKENI. Written as DNA, the CDR3 is TGTGCCAGCTCACCTGGCAGGATTAATTCACCCCTCCACTTT. Residues: CASSPGRINSPLHF.

This clone was counted between two and nine times. The chain links TRBV30 to TRBJ2-7; D gene uncertain. V dropped 0 bases and J dropped 3 bases, with 12 bases sitting between them. CDR1 and CDR2 (germline): GTSNPN, SVGIG (reference sequence). This CDR3 is built from 14 residues. In nucleotides, the CDR3 is TGTGCCTGGAGTGTCTCGGCGTTGGGCTACGAGCAGTACTTC. Translation: CAWSVSALGYEQYF.

This sequence joins TRBV6-6 and TRBJ2-3, with TRBD2 matching 13 bases. Trimming removed 8 bases from V and 14 bases from J; junction bases left unmatched: 16. CDR1 is MNHNY and CDR2 is SVGAGI in the germline V gene (reference sequence). There are 15 residues in the CDR3. Here the CDR3 DNA reads TGTGCCAGCGGACCAGCGGGAGCGACTAGCGGGAGGTTGTATTTT. As protein: CASGPAGATSGRLYF.

The J gene is TRBJ2-7, the V gene TRBV27, with a weak D call TRBD1 (6 bases). CDR3 length: 16 residues. Germline V gene lookup returns CDR1 MNHEY and CDR2 SMNVEV (reference sequence). Trimming pared 1 base from V and 4 bases from J, leaving 17 bases between. CDR3 nucleotides: TGTGCCAGCAGTTTATATGGACAGACAAAGAAATACGAGCAGTACTTC. This codes for CASSLYGQTKKYEQYF.

The chain carries TRBV4-2 and TRBJ2-3; tentative D call: TRBD2 (6 bases). The CDR3 extends over 17 amino acids. The germline gives CDR1 LGHNA, CDR2 YNFKEQ. Trimming removed 1 base at V and 2 bases at J, with 16 bases between. In DNA form, the CDR3 reads TGTGCCAGCAGCCAAGTGACGGGACTCCCAATCACAGATACGCAGTATTTT. It codes for CASSQVTGLPITDTQYF.

In this sample, this clone turned up a few times. The chain links TRBV5-6 to TRBJ2-7; D gene ambiguous. The CDR3 contains 17 residues. Germline CDR1 is SGHDT and CDR2 is YYEEEE. Deletions cut 0 bases from V and 1 base from J, with 17 bases between. The CDR3 region is CASSLAGFSTKSYEQYF. The CDR3 bases are TGTGCCAGCAGCTTGGCCGGATTTAGTACCAAATCCTACGAGCAGTACTTC.

V is TRBV5-8 and J is TRBJ1-1; 10 bases align to TRBD1. V lost 0 bases and J lost 5; bases outside the gene matches: 4. The V gene's germline CDR1 is SGHTS and CDR2 YDEGEE. The CDR3 covers 15 residues. CDR3 amino acids: CASSLGQGAVTEAFF. In DNA form, the CDR3 reads TGTGCCAGCAGCTTGGGACAGGGGGCTGTTACTGAAGCTTTCTTT.

This clone was detected a few times. The chain combines TRBV30 with TRBJ1-5; no definite D call. Germline assignment: CDR1 GTSNPN and CDR2 SVGIG (reference sequence). The V end was cut by 5 bases, the J end by 3 bases, with 5 bases between. CDR3 size: 11 residues. The CDR3 DNA follows: TGTGCCTGGCCCAACAATCAGCCCCAGCATTTT. Protein product: CAWPNNQPQHF.

V gene TRBV5-1 combines with J gene TRBJ2-1; no clear D gene. The CDR3 is 12 amino acids. Germline lookup yields CDR1 SGHRS and CDR2 YFSETQ. Trimming stripped 1 base from V and 7 bases from J, with 6 bases between. The CDR3 sequence is CASSLSSNEQFF. The CDR3, as DNA: TGCGCCAGCAGCTTGTCCAGTAATGAGCAGTTCTTC.

A word on this clone: Other DNA variants within this sample encode the same CDR3. The V call is TRBV19, the J call TRBJ2-7, with a weak D call TRBD1 (6 bases). Trimming left V 2 bases short and J 2 bases short, with 7 bases between. The germline V gene encodes CDR1 LNHDA and CDR2 SQIVND (reference sequence). The CDR3 sequence is 13 residues long. CDR3 amino acids: CASSIQGTYEQYF. The DNA of the CDR3 is TGTGCCAGTAGTATACAGGGGACCTACGAGCAGTACTTC.